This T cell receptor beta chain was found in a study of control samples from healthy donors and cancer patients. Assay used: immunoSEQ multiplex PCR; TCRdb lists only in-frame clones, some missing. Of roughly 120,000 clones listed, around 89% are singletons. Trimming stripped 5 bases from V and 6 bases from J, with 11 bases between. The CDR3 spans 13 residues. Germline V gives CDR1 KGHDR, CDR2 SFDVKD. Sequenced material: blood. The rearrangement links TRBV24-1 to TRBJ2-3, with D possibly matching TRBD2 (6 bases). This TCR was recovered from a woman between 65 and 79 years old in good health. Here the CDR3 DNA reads TGTGCCACCAGTGGAGGAGGGACCGATACGCAGTATTTT. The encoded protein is CATSGGGTDTQYF.